This entry concerns a single TCR beta chain. Antigen: not known. The CDR3 runs to 15 residues. Germline V gene sequence: CDR1 SGHAT, CDR2 FQDESV (reference sequence). V shed 6 bases and J shed 2 bases, with 17 bases lying between them. The assay was immunoSEQ multiplex PCR, and TCRdb's table has in-frame clones only and misses some. This sample has 100,000 to 120,000 clones; approximately 88% occur once, and the top ten carry 1.4%. The source of the sample is a study of cytomegalovirus exposure and HLA in healthy donors. As for the study in general: A later analysis reported the same platform for the roughly 120 validation repertoires and the roughly 700 first-cohort repertoires. Regarding the study as a whole: Later, an analysis found that TCR clusters from the first cohort tended to co-occur in the 110 or so validation repertoires. There were a few CMV-associated chains whose specificity for CMV antigens was confirmed in vitro.

The chain employs TRBV11-1 and TRBJ2-7, with a weak D call TRBD2 (6 bases). The sequence derives from a woman in her 30s in good health and CMV-seropositive. Sequencing was carried out using PBMCs. CDR3: CASRFGDSRPYEQYF. The DNA of the CDR3 is TGTGCCAGCAGATTTGGGGACTCGCGACCCTACGAGCAGTACTTC.